The present TCR beta chain was sequenced within a study of a mutant IDH1 vaccine in newly diagnosed glioma. Time point meaning: week 47, end of study. Topical imiquimod accompanied each vaccine dose, which consisted of 300 ug of mutant IDH1 20-mer peptide. The data were produced by immunoSEQ multiplex PCR, yet TCRdb's version contains in-frame clones alone and is incomplete. The data show some 50,000 clones, with less than 65% seen just once and about 4.8% held by the top ten. V shed 4 bases and J 2 bases; nucleotides not matched to a gene: 4. In germline, CDR1 is MNHNY, CDR2 SVGAGI (reference sequence). The CDR3 extends over 14 amino acids. Notes on this clone: The antigen remains unidentified.

V is TRBV6-6 and J is TRBJ1-1, with 7 bases aligning to TRBD1. This clonotype was obtained from a middle-aged man with glioma. Some clones in this sample may be carry-over from other donors' samples. The source was peripheral blood mononuclear cells (PBMCs), collected from a glioma patient whose treatment included an IDH1 peptide vaccine. In nucleotides, the CDR3 is TGTGCCAGCAGTTGGGGACAGACTAACACTGAAGCTTTCTTT. Translation gives CASSWGQTNTEAFF.